The next 2 T cell receptor beta chains were all read from a single sample in a study of early T cells in non-severe SARS-CoV-2 infection. TCRdb fed the 5' RACE reads into MiXCR, producing one record per CDR3 protein. Seen here are some 77,000 distinct CDR3 sequences, about a sixth observed once, and the top ten hold about 2.6%. Source material: whole blood. These receptors were collected from an adult who was a healthcare worker with PCR-confirmed SARS-CoV-2 infection or an uninfected control (not recorded which).

The chain couples TRBV29-1 to TRBJ2-7; D may be TRBD1 or TRBD2 (5 bases each). Germline CDR1 and CDR2: SQVTM and ANQGSEA. The CDR3 is made up of 12 amino acids. V was trimmed by 3 bases and J by 5 bases, leaving 11 bases between them. For the CDR3, the DNA is TGCAGCGTTGATGAGGGGCTCGACGAGCAGTACTTC. It encodes CSVDEGLDEQYF.

V is TRBV3-1 and J is TRBJ1-2, with D hard to call. This CDR3 has 14 residues. The V gene's germline CDR1 is LGHDT and CDR2 YNNKEL (reference sequence). Trimming cost V 0 bases and J 2 bases, with 7 bases left between them. The CDR3 sequence: CASSQDLGNYGYTF. CDR3 bases: TGTGCCAGCAGCCAAGATTTAGGGAACTATGGCTACACCTTC.